A single sample gave rise to the 2 T cell receptor beta chains below, sequenced in a study of cytomegalovirus exposure and HLA in healthy donors. It was with 60 Vbeta and 13 Jbeta primers that the PCR ran. Libraries were prepared by immunoSEQ multiplex PCR; TCRdb keeps only in-frame clonotypes and omits some of them. In the table there are 200,000 or so clones, 65% to 85% of which are singletons. The sample taken for sequencing was PBMCs. These receptors were collected from a woman in her 30s in good health and CMV-seronegative.

Here the CDR3 DNA reads TGTGCCAGTAGTATAGAGGCAGGGGTGGCCTATGGCTACACCTTC. Translated: CASSIEAGVAYGYTF. The genes are TRBV19 and TRBJ1-2, with D maybe TRBD1 (6 bases). The CDR3 consists of 15 residues. Trimming removed 0 bases at V and 4 bases at J, with 12 bases between. Per the germline V gene, CDR1 is LNHDA and CDR2 is SQIVND (reference sequence).

This clone was observed once. This chain connects TRBV4-1 to TRBJ2-7; 7 bases are a match to TRBD1. The J segment lost 2 bases and the V segment lost 2 bases, leaving 12 bases of the junction unmatched. The CDR3 loop spans 17 amino acids. CDR1 and CDR2 from the germline V gene are MGHRA and YSYEKL. The CDR3 nucleotides read TGCGCCAGCAGCCAATCGACGGGGACAGTAAGGACCTACGAGCAGTACTTC. Protein product: CASSQSTGTVRTYEQYF.